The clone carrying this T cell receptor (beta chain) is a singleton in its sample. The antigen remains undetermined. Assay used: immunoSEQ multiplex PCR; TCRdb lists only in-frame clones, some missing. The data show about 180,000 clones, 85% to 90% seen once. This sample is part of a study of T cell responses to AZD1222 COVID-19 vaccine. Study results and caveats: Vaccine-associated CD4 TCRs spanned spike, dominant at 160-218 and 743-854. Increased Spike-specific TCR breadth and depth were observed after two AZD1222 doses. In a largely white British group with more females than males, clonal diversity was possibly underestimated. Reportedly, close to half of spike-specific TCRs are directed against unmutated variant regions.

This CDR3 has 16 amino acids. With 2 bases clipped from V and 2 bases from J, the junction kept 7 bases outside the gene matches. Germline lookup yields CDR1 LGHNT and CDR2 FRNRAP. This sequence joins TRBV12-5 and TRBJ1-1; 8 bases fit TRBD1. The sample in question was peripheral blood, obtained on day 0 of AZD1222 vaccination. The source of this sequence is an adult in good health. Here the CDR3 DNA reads TGTGCTAGTGGTTTGATACACCCAGGGGGCAACACTGAAGCTTTCTTT. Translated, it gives CASGLIHPGGNTEAFF.